The 11 T cell receptor beta chains listed next were all sequenced from one sample in a study of T-cell memory formation after mild COVID-19. TCRdb called the 5' RACE reads again in MiXCR, with one record for every CDR3 protein. Among around 200,000 distinct CDR3 sequences listed, roughly 27% were seen once. The sequenced sample consisted of PBMCs or a T cell subset sorted from them (not recorded which). The receptors derive from an adult woman who had mild COVID-19 (a few samples of this study predate the infection). Cell type and time point are not known.

The chain links TRBV2 to TRBJ2-1; 9 bases line up with TRBD1. V dropped 5 bases and J dropped 2; count of bases not matched to a gene: 7. CDR1 and CDR2 (germline): SNHLY, FYNNEI. The CDR3 is made up of 16 amino acids. This chain's CDR3 is CASSKGTGNPYNEQFF. The CDR3 nucleotides are TGTGCCAGCAGTAAGGGGACAGGGAATCCCTACAATGAGCAGTTCTTC.

The chain is built from TRBV13 and TRBJ2-5; a possible D gene is TRBD2 (6 bases). CDR1 and CDR2 (germline): PRHDT, FYEKMQ (reference sequence). Trimming pared 5 bases from V and 1 base from J, leaving 11 bases between. The CDR3 consists of 14 residues. CDR3 coding DNA: TGTGCCAGCAGCCTGGGACTGACCCAAGAGACCCAGTACTTC. Its protein product is CASSLGLTQETQYF.

The rearrangement links TRBV20-1 to TRBJ2-1; 12 positions match TRBD2. The V gene end was trimmed by 4 bases and the J gene end by 3 bases; junction bases not matched to a gene: 7. Germline loops: CDR1 DFQATT, CDR2 SNEGSKA (reference sequence). The CDR3 sequence is 16 residues long. The CDR3 DNA sequence: TGCAGTGCTAAGACTAGCGGGAGCGTTGACTACAATGAGCAGTTCTTC. It yields the protein CSAKTSGSVDYNEQFF.

This clonotype was detected only a few times. This rearrangement joins TRBV5-5 to TRBJ2-7, with D unclear. This CDR3 is 13 amino acids long. V lost 0 bases and J lost 5, with 9 bases in between. Germline CDR1 and CDR2: SGHKS and YYEKEE (reference sequence). The CDR3 DNA is TGTGCCAGCAGCTTGGGACCGTCGGACGAGCAGTACTTC. It is translated as CASSLGPSDEQYF.

The genes are TRBV6-2 or TRBV6-3 and TRBJ2-2; 12 bases are a match to TRBD2. Trimming took 7 bases from V and 3 from J; bases not matched to a gene: 6. Germline V gives CDR1 MNHEY, CDR2 SVGEGT. CDR3 length: 16 amino acids. CDR3 in DNA: TGTGCCAGCATCCTACGACTAGCGGGAGACACCGGGGAGCTGTTTTTT. Translated, it gives CASILRLAGDTGELFF.

Remarks on this clonotype: A read error may be the cause here, since a much bigger clone is one base away. The conserved phenylalanine or tryptophan is not found at the CDR3 terminus, so this likely reflects a read error. This chain connects TRBV15 to TRBJ2-7; D remains ambiguous. Trimming pared 4 bases from V and 4 bases from J, leaving 11 bases between. The CDR3 consists of 13 residues. The germline V gene has CDR1 LNHNV and CDR2 YYDKDF (reference sequence). The CDR3 is CATSIGSPYEQYL. The CDR3 DNA reads TGTGCCACCAGCATCGGAAGTCCTTACGAGCAGTACTTA.

This clonotype appeared a few times. This chain links TRBV7-6 with TRBJ2-7; a weak D match, TRBD1 (6 bases). Trimming took 5 bases from V and 3 from J, leaving 17 bases between them. The length of the CDR3 is 15 residues. Germline V gene lookup returns CDR1 SGHVS and CDR2 FNYEAQ. In DNA, the CDR3 is TGTGCCAGCAGCCCACTACCGGGACAAAGCTACGAGCAGTACTTC. Its protein is CASSPLPGQSYEQYF.

In this sample, this clonotype turned up a few times. The chain combines TRBV30 with TRBJ2-1; D may be TRBD1 (5 bases). Trimming left V 2 bases short and J 3 bases short, with 17 bases between. The germline V gene has CDR1 GTSNPN and CDR2 SVGIG (reference sequence). The CDR3 runs to 16 residues. The CDR3, as DNA: TGTGCCTGGAGTTCGGCAGGGTACTACTACTACAATGAGCAGTTCTTC. It codes for CAWSSAGYYYYNEQFF. The variable domain in full, completed from reference TRBV30 and TRBJ2-1, reads SQTIHQWPATLVQPVGSPLSLECTVEGTSNPNLYWYRQAAGRGLQLLFYSVGIGQISSEVPQNLSASRPQDRQFILSSKKLLLSDSGFYLCAWSSAGYYYYNEQFFGPGTRLTVL.

The chain links TRBV29-1 to TRBJ1-2; D is uncertain. V lost 4 bases and J lost 4, with 13 bases in between. This CDR3 is 13 amino acids long. CDR1 is SQVTM and CDR2 is ANQGSEA in the germline V gene. The CDR3 spells CSVGSGGPYGYTF. The CDR3 DNA reads as TGCAGCGTTGGTTCGGGCGGGCCCTATGGCTACACCTTC. Complete variable domain (other parts from reference TRBV29-1 and TRBJ1-2): SAVISQKPSRDICQRGTSLTIQCQVDSQVTMMFWYRQQPGQSLTLIATANQGSEATYESGFVIDKFPISRPNLTFSTLTVSNMSPEDSSIYLCSVGSGGPYGYTFGSGTRLTVV.

This clonotype has just one count. In DNA form, the CDR3 reads TGTGCCAGCAGTGAAGTGCCGGCGGGCACCATATATTTT. This gives the protein CASSEVPAGTIYF. The genes are TRBV2 and TRBJ1-3; no firm D call. The length of the CDR3 is 13 residues. V was clipped by 1 base and J by 9 bases, with 10 bases between them. Per the germline V gene, CDR1 is SNHLY and CDR2 is FYNNEI.

The chain joins TRBV7-2 to TRBJ1-2; D is unresolved. Germline loops: CDR1 SGHTA, CDR2 FQGNSA. V gave up 4 bases and J gave up 2 bases, with 14 bases separating them. The CDR3 contains 15 residues. The CDR3 here is CASSWFVGVNYGYTF. CDR3 DNA sequence: TGTGCCAGCAGCTGGTTCGTCGGGGTCAACTATGGCTACACCTTC. The full variable domain, rest sourced from reference TRBV7-2 and TRBJ1-2, is GAGVSQSPSNKVTEKGKDVELRCDPISGHTALYWYRQSLGQGLEFLIYFQGNSAPDKSGLPSDRFSAERTGGSVSTLTIQRTQQEDSAVYLCASSWFVGVNYGYTFGSGTRLTVV.